These 10 T cell receptor beta chains were sequenced from one sample in a study of Ad26.COV2.S vaccination and SARS-CoV-2 variants. Data came from immunoSEQ multiplex PCR; TCRdb stores just in-frame clones and leaves some out. The table shows about 350,000 clones, with approximately 86% occurring only once. As for treatment: 15 to 20 received Ad26.COV2.S at low or high dose, single or two shots; roughly five received placebo; per-sample allocation not given. Day 63 following the first vaccine or placebo injection was when the samples were taken. The material was peripheral blood, obtained in a trial of Ad26.COV2.S vaccine versus placebo. The receptors shown here come from a person between 18 and 60 years old who received the Ad26.COV2.S COVID-19 vaccine or a placebo.

The rearrangement uses TRBV6-5 and TRBJ1-1; D remains unclear. V lost 0 bases and J lost 5, with 7 bases in between. This CDR3 is 13 amino acids long. The germline V gene encodes CDR1 MNHEY and CDR2 SVGAGI. CDR3 sequence reads: CASSYSPRTEAFF. CDR3 coding DNA: TGTGCCAGCAGTTACTCCCCTAGAACTGAAGCTTTCTTT.

The chain uses TRBV29-1 and TRBJ1-4, with D possibly TRBD1 on 5 matching bases. Trimming shortened V by 4 bases and J by 8 bases, and 11 bases separated the two germline ends. Looked up from germline, CDR1 is SQVTM and CDR2 is ANQGSEA. The CDR3 has 12 residues. The DNA for the CDR3 is TGCAGCGTTGGCAGGGAGGGAGAAAAACTGTTTTTT. Protein: CSVGREGEKLFF.

This clone was picked up one time. V usage is TRBV4-1 and J usage is TRBJ2-2; D is ambiguous. This CDR3 is 16 amino acids long. The germline V and J ends were trimmed by 0 bases and 0 bases, with 8 bases remaining between them. Germline CDR1 reads MGHRA; CDR2 reads YSYEKL. CDR3 nucleotide sequence: TGCGCCAGCAGCCAAGATAGTCTAGCGAACACCGGGGAGCTGTTTTTT. Its translation: CASSQDSLANTGELFF.

The rearrangement uses TRBV27 and TRBJ2-1; 13 bases align to TRBD2. The germline CDR1 and CDR2 sequences are MNHEY and SMNVEV (reference sequence). The V segment lost 6 bases and the J segment 6 bases; nucleotides outside the gene matches: 5. The CDR3 spans 15 residues. The CDR3 is CASSRGLAGVNEQFF. DNA for the CDR3: TGTGCCAGCAGCCGTGGACTAGCGGGGGTCAATGAGCAGTTCTTC.

The CDR3 nucleotides read TGTGCCAGCAGGGACAGGGCTGGCACCGGGGAGCTGTTTTTT. It yields the protein CASRDRAGTGELFF. The chain carries TRBV6-5 and TRBJ2-2, with 8 nucleotides matching TRBD1. V lost 6 bases to trimming and J lost 4 bases; unmatched junction nucleotides: 4. The CDR3 contains 14 residues. Germline V lookup: CDR1 MNHEY, CDR2 SVGAGI.

Comments on this clone: This same CDR3 is encoded by further DNA sequences in the sample. The chain uses TRBV3-1 (or the pseudogene TRBV3-2) and TRBJ2-1; the match to TRBD2 covers 7 bases. This CDR3 is 11 amino acids long. Per the germline V gene, CDR1 is LGHDT and CDR2 is YNNKEL (reference sequence). J gave up 9 bases and V 4 bases, and 0 bases lay outside the gene matches. In DNA form, the CDR3 reads TGTGCCAGCAGCCTAGCGGGTGAGCAGTTCTTC. Translation gives CASSLAGEQFF.

This clone has just one count. The chain links TRBV10-3 to TRBJ2-1; 12 nucleotides line up with TRBD2. V trimming: 6 bases; J trimming: 3 bases; junction bases outside the gene matches: 6. CDR3 length: 16 residues. Germline V gene sequence: CDR1 ENHRY, CDR2 SYGVKD. In DNA form, the CDR3 reads TGTGCCATCAGCGCTACTAGCGGGGGGAACTACAATGAGCAGTTCTTC. It translates to CAISATSGGNYNEQFF.

This clone has only a few counts. CDR3 coding DNA: TGTGCCACCAGGCCAACAGGGGGCACAGATACGCAGTATTTT. Residues: CATRPTGGTDTQYF. This chain links TRBV24-1 with TRBJ2-3; 7 nucleotides match TRBD1. The CDR3 is made up of 14 amino acids. CDR1 KGHDR and CDR2 SFDVKD come from the germline V gene. Trimming cost V 7 bases and J 1 base; bases outside gene matches: 4.

This chain connects TRBV27 to TRBJ2-5; perhaps TRBD1 as D (6 bases). The length of the CDR3 is 14 residues. V gave up 4 bases and J gave up 5 bases, with 14 bases separating them. Germline CDR1 is MNHEY and CDR2 is SMNVEV (reference sequence). In DNA form, the CDR3 reads TGTGCCAGCAGTTCTTACAGGGTCGGGGAGACCCAGTACTTC. Protein sequence: CASSSYRVGETQYF.

The chain combines TRBV10-2 with TRBJ1-2, with a weak D call TRBD1 (6 bases). Germline assignment: CDR1 WSHSY and CDR2 SAAADI. V gave up 6 bases and J gave up 4 bases, with 18 bases separating them. This CDR3 has 15 amino acids. CDR3 region: CASRERGGDGYGYTF. The CDR3 region has the DNA TGCGCCAGCAGGGAGAGGGGGGGCGATGGCTATGGCTACACCTTC.